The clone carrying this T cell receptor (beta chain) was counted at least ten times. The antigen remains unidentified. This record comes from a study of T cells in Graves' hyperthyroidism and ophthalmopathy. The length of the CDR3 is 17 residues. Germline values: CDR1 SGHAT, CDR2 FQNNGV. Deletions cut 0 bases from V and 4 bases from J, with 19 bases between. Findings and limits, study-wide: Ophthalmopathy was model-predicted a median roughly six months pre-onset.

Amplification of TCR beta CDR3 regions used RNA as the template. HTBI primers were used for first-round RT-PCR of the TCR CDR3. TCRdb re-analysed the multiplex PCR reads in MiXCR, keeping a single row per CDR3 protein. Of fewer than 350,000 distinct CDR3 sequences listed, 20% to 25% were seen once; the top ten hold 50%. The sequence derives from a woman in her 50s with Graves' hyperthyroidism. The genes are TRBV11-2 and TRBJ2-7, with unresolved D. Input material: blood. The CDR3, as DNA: TGTGCCAGCAGCTTAGATAGCCGACCAACGCCCTGGTACGAGCAGTACTTC. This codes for CASSLDSRPTPWYEQYF.